The clone carrying this T cell receptor (beta chain) occurred a few times. The antigen is not known. From the RT-PCR reads, TCRdb called clonotypes with MiXCR, one entry per CDR3 protein. The profile covers over 150,000 distinct CDR3 sequences, with around 9.9% appearing a single time and around 11% taken by the ten largest. This sample was included in a study of response to subunit inactivated influenza vaccine. General study results and limits: Each seasonal influenza vaccination, the authors suggested, recruits few new T cells.

The V gene's germline CDR1 is MNHNS and CDR2 SASEGT. V lost 3 bases to trimming and J lost 4 bases, with 16 bases between them. The CDR3 covers 16 residues. This receptor was obtained from a man between 50 and 59 years old who received an inactivated influenza vaccine. The rearrangement joins TRBV6-1 to TRBJ2-1; D is unclear. The sequencing here drew on non-naive T cells sorted from PBMCs, taken 45 days after vaccination. The CDR3, as DNA: TGTGCCAGCAGTGATCGGTCGGTGGGATTTTACAATGAGCAGTTCTTC. This codes for CASSDRSVGFYNEQFF.